This T cell receptor (beta chain) was sequenced for a study of T-cell reconstitution after alpha-beta-depleted transplantation in children. Study-level points and caveats: Elevated TCRbeta diversity at day 60 was traced, in some patients, to surviving recipient T cells and thymic progenitors. Roughly two months post-transplant, alpha-beta T cells reportedly originated from several hundred graft clones that had expanded.

Trimming left V 4 bases short and J 2 bases short, with 10 bases between. The CDR3 runs to 13 residues. CDR1 is GTSNPN and CDR2 is SVGIG in the germline V gene (reference sequence). For this clonotype: Its target is unknown.

The TCRbeta library incorporated unique molecular identifiers. One entry per CDR3 protein, called by TCRdb with MiXCR from the PCR reads. The sample shows hundreds of thousands of distinct CDR3 sequences, over 10% of them seen only once. This specimen consisted of PBMCs, obtained before TCRalphabeta/CD19-depleted stem cell transplant. This clonotype originated in a girl aged 2-9 years with congenital amegakaryocytic thrombocytopenia, due to receive a stem cell transplant. J is TRBJ2-3 and V is TRBV30; D not certain. The CDR3 coding sequence is TGTGCCTGGAACTCGGTTATCACAGATACGCAGTATTTT. Encoded protein: CAWNSVITDTQYF.